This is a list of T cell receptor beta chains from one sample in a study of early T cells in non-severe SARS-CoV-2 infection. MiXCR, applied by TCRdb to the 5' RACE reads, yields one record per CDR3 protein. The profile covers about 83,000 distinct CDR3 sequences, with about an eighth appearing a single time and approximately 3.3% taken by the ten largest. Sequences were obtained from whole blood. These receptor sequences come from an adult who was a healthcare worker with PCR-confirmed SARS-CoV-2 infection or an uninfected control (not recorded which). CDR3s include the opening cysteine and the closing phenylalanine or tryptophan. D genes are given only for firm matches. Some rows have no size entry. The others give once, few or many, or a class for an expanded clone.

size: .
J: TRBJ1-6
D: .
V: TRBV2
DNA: TGTGCCAGCACGGGGGACGGGGGAGTGTCACCCCTCCACTTT
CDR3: CASTGDGGVSPLHF

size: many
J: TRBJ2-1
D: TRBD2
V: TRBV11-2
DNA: TGTGCCAGCAGCTTAGAGGCGGGGGGTCTCAATGAGCAGTTCTTC
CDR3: CASSLEAGGLNEQFF

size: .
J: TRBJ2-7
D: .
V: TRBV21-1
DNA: TGTGCCAGCATGGGGGGGCCACCGATTTCCTACGAGCAGTACTTC
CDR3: CASMGGPPISYEQYF

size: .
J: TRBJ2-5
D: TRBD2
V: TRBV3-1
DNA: TGTGCCAGCAGCCCTAGCGGGGGCGAGACCCAGTACTTC
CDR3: CASSPSGGETQYF

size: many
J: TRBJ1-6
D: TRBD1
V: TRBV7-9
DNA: TGTGCCAGCAGCCAGGGGGCTAATTCACCCCTCCACTTT
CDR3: CASSQGANSPLHF

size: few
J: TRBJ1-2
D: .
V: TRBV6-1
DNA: TGTGCCAGCAGTGAGGCAGGGGCGACTAGCGGCTACACCTTC
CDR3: CASSEAGATSGYTF

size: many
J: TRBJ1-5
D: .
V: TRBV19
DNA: TGTGCCAGTAGTATTGGACTAAAGGGGGGACAGCCCCAGCATTTT
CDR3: CASSIGLKGGQPQHF

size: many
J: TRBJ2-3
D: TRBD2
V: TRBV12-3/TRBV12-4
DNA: TGTGCCAGCAGCCCGGGACTAGCGGACTTGCTGCAGGATACGCAGTATTTT
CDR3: CASSPGLADLLQDTQYF

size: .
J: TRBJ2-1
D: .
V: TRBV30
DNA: TGTGCCTGGGGTATAAGGGACACCGACAATGAGCAGTTCTTC
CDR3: CAWGIRDTDNEQFF

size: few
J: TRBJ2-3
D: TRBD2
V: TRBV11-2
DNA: TGTGCCAGCAGCGGGGCGGGGGAGAGCACAGATACGCAGTATTTT
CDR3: CASSGAGESTDTQYF

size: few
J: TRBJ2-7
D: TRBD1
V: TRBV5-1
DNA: TGCGCCAGCAGTTGGGGGACAGGGACCTACGAGCAGTACTTC
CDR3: CASSWGTGTYEQYF

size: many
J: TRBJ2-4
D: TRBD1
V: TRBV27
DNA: TGTGCCAGCAGTTTACGAGGGGGCGTTGTGAACATTCAGTACTTC
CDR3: CASSLRGGVVNIQYF

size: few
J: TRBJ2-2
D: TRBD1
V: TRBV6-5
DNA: TGTGCCAGCACCAAAGGGGACAGACGAAACACCGGGGAGCTGTTTTTT
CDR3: CASTKGDRRNTGELFF

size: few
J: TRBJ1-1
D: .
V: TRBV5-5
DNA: TGTGCCAGCAGGGGGGCCCCGAACACTGAAGCTTTCTTT
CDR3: CASRGAPNTEAFF

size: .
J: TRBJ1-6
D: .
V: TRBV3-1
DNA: TGTGCCAGCAGCCAAGCATGGAGCCGACCCCTCCACTTT
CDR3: CASSQAWSRPLHF

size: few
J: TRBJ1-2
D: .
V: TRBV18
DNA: TGTGCCAGCTCACGGGTTGAGGGGTACTATGGCTACACCTTC
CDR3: CASSRVEGYYGYTF

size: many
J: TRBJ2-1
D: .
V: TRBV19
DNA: TGTGCCAGTAGTATGGGTGGGATAAGGTCCAATGAGCAGTTCTTC
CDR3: CASSMGGIRSNEQFF

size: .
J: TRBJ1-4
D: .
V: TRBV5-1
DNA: TGCGCCAGCAGCTTTTCAGGCTCAACTAATGAAAAACTGTTTTTT
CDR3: CASSFSGSTNEKLFF

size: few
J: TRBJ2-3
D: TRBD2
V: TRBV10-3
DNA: TGTGCCTTTAGCGGGAGGGCCGATGATACGCAGTATTTT
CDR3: CAFSGRADDTQYF

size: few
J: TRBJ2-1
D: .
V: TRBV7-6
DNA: TGTGCCAGCAGCCCCTACCAAAGCGTACTGAACAATGAGCAGTTCTTC
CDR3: CASSPYQSVLNNEQFF

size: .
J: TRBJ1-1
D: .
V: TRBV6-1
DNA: TGTGCCAGCAGTCCCGGAAGCTGGGGGAGTGGCACTGAAGCTTTCTTT
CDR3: CASSPGSWGSGTEAFF

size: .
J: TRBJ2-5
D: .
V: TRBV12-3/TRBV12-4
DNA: TGTGCCAGCAGTTTGATTCGGGGGACCCAGTACTTC
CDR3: CASSLIRGTQYF

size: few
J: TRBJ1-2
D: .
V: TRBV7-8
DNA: TGTGCCAGCAGCTTAGATCCGGGGGGGATCTATGGCTACACCTTC
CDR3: CASSLDPGGIYGYTF

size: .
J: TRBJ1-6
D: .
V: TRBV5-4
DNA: TGTGCCAGCAGCTTGACCAGCTCCTATAATTCACCCCTCCACTTT
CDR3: CASSLTSSYNSPLHF

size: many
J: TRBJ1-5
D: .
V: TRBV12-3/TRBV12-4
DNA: TGTGCCAGCAGTTTCGCAGGGGTTGCCTCATGGCCCCAGCATTTT
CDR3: CASSFAGVASWPQHF

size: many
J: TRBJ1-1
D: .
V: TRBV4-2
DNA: TGTGCCAGCAGCCAACCCGCGGCTGCCCTCAGAAACACTGAAGCTTTCTTT
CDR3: CASSQPAAALRNTEAFF

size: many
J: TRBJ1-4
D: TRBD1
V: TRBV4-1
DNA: TGCGCCAGCAGCCAGTGGACAGGGAAGGGCGAAAAACTGTTTTTT
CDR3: CASSQWTGKGEKLFF

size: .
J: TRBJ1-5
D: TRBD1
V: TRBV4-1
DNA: TGCGCCAGCAGCCACGGGACAGGTCTGCAGCCCCAGCATTTT
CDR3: CASSHGTGLQPQHF

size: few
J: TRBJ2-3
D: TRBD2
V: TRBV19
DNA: TGTGCCAGTACCACTAACCCTAGCGGGAGCTTCGCAGATACGCAGTATTTT
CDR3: CASTTNPSGSFADTQYF

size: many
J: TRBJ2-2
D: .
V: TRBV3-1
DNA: TGTGCCAGCAGACCAGGGGTTAGCACCGGGGAGCTGTTTTTT
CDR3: CASRPGVSTGELFF

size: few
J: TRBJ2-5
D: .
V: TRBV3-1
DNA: TGTGCCAGCAGGCTAACGGGGACCCAGTACTTC
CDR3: CASRLTGTQYF

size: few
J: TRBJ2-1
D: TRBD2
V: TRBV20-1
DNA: TGCAGTGCTCGCTTTACTAGCGGTGAGCAGTTCTTC
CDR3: CSARFTSGEQFF

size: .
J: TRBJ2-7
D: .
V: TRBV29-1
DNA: TGCAGCGCTCTCTCCGGGCAGGGGGGCGACGAGCAGTACTTC
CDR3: CSALSGQGGDEQYF

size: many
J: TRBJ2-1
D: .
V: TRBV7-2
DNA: TGTGCCAGCAGCTTAGGGAGGGGGCAGGGGAATGAGCAGTTCTTC
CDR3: CASSLGRGQGNEQFF

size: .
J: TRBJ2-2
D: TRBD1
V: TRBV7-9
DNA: TGTGCCAGCAGCTTAGCGACAGGGATGAACACCGGGGAGCTGTTTTTT
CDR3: CASSLATGMNTGELFF

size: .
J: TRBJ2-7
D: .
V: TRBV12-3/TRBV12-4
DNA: TGTGCCAGCAGTAGCACCGGGACGACGACCTACGAGCAGTACTTC
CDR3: CASSSTGTTTYEQYF

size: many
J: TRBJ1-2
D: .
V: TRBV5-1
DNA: TGCGCCAGCAGCTCAGCCCTTGATGGCTACACCTTC
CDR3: CASSSALDGYTF

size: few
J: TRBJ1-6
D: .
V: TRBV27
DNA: TGTGCCAGCAGTTTAGCAGGGTCTTTTAATTCACCCCTCCACTTT
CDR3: CASSLAGSFNSPLHF

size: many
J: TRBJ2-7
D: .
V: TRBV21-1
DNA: TGTGCCAGCTGCGAGGGGAGCGAGAGGTCCTACGAGCAGTACTTC
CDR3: CASCEGSERSYEQYF

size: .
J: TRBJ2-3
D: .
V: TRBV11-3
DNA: TGTGCCAGCAGCCGAAAGAGGGGACCTAGCACAGATACGCAGTATTTT
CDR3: CASSRKRGPSTDTQYF

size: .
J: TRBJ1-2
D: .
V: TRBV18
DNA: TGTGCCAGCTCACCAGGGGCCTATGGCTACACCTTC
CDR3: CASSPGAYGYTF

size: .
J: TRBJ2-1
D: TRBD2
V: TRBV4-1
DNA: TGCGCCAGCAGCCAAGCGGGGGGGATAAATGAGCAGTTCTTC
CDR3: CASSQAGGINEQFF

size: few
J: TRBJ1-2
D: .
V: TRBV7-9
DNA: TGTGCCAGCAGCGGAGGGAGGAAGTATGGCTACACCTTC
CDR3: CASSGGRKYGYTF

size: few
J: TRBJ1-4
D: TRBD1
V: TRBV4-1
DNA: TGCGCCAGCAGCCCCTCCGCGGGACAGGTCACGGGGAAGGAAAAACTGTTTTTT
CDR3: CASSPSAGQVTGKEKLFF

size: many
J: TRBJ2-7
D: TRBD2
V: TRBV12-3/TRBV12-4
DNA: TGTGCCAGCAGTTTAGCGCTGGCTCGCGGGAGGGCCCACGAGCAGTACTTC
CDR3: CASSLALARGRAHEQYF

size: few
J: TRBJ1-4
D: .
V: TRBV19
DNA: TGTGCCAGTCAGGGGACCCTCCGGGAGAAACTGTTTTTT
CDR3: CASQGTLREKLFF

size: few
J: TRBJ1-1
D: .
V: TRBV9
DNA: TGTGCCAGCAGCCTAATTGTTGGGCCGACTAACACTGAAGCTTTCTTT
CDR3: CASSLIVGPTNTEAFF

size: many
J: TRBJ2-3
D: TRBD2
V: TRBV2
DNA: TGTGCCAGCAGGGGGTCTAGCGGGAATCCCGGAGATACGCAGTATTTT
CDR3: CASRGSSGNPGDTQYF

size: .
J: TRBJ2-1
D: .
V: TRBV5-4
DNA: TGTGCCAGCAGCTCGGGAACCCCCGGGACTCCCTACAATGAGCAGTTCTTC
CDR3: CASSSGTPGTPYNEQFF

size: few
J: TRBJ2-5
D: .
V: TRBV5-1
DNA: TGCGCCAGCAGCTTGGGTACCCTCGCTCTACAAGAGACCCAGTACTTC
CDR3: CASSLGTLALQETQYF

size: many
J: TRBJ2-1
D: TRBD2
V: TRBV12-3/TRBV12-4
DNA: TGTGCCAGCAGCCTACTAGCGGGAGTCGGGGAGCAGTTCTTC
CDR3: CASSLLAGVGEQFF

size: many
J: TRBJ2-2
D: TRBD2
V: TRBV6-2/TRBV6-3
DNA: TGTGCCAGCAGTCCGGTCCCGGGACTAGCGGCCCACGGGGAGCTGTTTTTT
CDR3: CASSPVPGLAAHGELFF

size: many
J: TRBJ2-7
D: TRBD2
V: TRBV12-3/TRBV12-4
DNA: TGTGCCAGCAGTACCCGGACTAGCGGTACCTACGAGCAGTACTTC
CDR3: CASSTRTSGTYEQYF

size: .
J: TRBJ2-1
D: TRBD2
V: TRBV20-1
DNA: TGCAGTGCTAGAGATTGGGCTAGCGGGAGACGCTCCTACAATGAGCAGTTCTTC
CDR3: CSARDWASGRRSYNEQFF

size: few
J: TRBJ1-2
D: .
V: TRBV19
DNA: TGTGCCAGTAGTATAGATCCGGACGGTAACTATGGCTACACCTTC
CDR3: CASSIDPDGNYGYTF

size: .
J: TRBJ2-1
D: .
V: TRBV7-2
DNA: TGTGCCAGCAGCTTAGTCGTCGGGACTCCTACACATGAGCAGTTCTTC
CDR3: CASSLVVGTPTHEQFF

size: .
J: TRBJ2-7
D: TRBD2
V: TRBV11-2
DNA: TGTGCCAGCAGGGGGAGGGGTTACGAGCAGTACTTC
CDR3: CASRGRGYEQYF